This is a list of T cell receptor beta chains from one sample in a study of CD8 T cells in ankylosing spondylitis. In TCRdb, the 5' RACE reads were re-called with MiXCR into one record per CDR3 protein. The table shows about 240,000 distinct CDR3 sequences, with roughly a quarter occurring only once. Specimen: blood, either unsorted or a sorted T cell fraction (not recorded which). The receptors here all came from a male donor with ankylosing spondylitis or in good health (not recorded which). The CDR3 runs from the conserved cysteine through the conserved F or W. A D gene is named only where the DNA matches it firmly.

TRBV29-1 - CSVVPAVQETQYF
TRBV12-3/TRBV12-4 - CASSPATGDNSPLHF
TRBV6-1 - CASTRGAVGNEQFF
TRBV20-1 TRBD1 CSAPSTGGEETQYF
TRBV5-5 - CASTPSGQGGQPQHF
TRBV6-1 TRBD1 CASTSPLTGPSYEQYF
TRBV12-3/TRBV12-4 TRBD1 CASSPSRQGQETQYF
TRBV29-1 - CSAGTSYNEQFF
TRBV29-1 - CSALDRASYEQYF
TRBV19 - CASSIGAGPYEQYF
TRBV6-5 - CASSYPGLGYTF
TRBV4-2 TRBD2 CASSQDQVAGGSYEQYF
TRBV18 - CASSPANQGGETQYF
TRBV12-3/TRBV12-4 - CASSLGGGGYTF
TRBV12-3/TRBV12-4 - CASSSQGLFEQYF
TRBV12-3/TRBV12-4 - CASSFGGGTGELFF
TRBV12-3/TRBV12-4 - CASSLVGRHEQFF
TRBV18 TRBD2 CASSPGLAPETQYF
TRBV15 - CATSRQGGFGEQYF
TRBV20-1 - CSLARRNNQPQHF
TRBV4-1 TRBD2 CASSQVGLGSYNEQFF
TRBV29-1 - CSAQDNSYEQYF
TRBV29-1 - CSVEARNTGELFF
TRBV27 TRBD1 CASSGRDRGYEQYF
TRBV12-3/TRBV12-4 - CASRLGGLVEKLFF
TRBV29-1 - CSVGRIMNTEAFF
TRBV20-1 - CSGSSGANVLTF
TRBV20-1 - CSAEESWNTEAFF
TRBV5-1 TRBD1 CASSSLNRGFSYEQYF
TRBV5-1 - CASSLGGADNEQFF
TRBV9 - CASSVAGGLRETQYF
TRBV19 - CASSMGTSSYEQYF
TRBV12-3/TRBV12-4 - CASSPRKGNQPQHF
TRBV6-5 - CASSYAYREAGEQYF
TRBV18 - CASSPNRGDTQYF
TRBV20-1 TRBD1 CSATGQGKFLETQYF
TRBV20-1 - CSARDPPWRGPRNEQFF
TRBV20-1 - CSASPGPSEAFF
TRBV5-5 - CASSLGFREDEQYF
TRBV20-1 - CSARVGGYYEQYF
TRBV12-3/TRBV12-4 TRBD2 CASSHGGGVDTQYF
TRBV28 TRBD1 CASSFAGGKQFF
TRBV18 TRBD2 CASSPGVRGRGTDTQYF
TRBV12-3/TRBV12-4 - CASSFSAASYEQYF
TRBV9 - CASSVASGKETQYF
TRBV6-1 - CASKLSYNEQFF
TRBV20-1 - CSATDRYQETQYF
TRBV29-1 - CSVEEAWGIDGYTF
TRBV7-9 TRBD2 CASSRLAGDDEQYF
TRBV10-3 TRBD2 CAIGGVGYEQYF
TRBV6-5 - CASSYSAGLETQYF